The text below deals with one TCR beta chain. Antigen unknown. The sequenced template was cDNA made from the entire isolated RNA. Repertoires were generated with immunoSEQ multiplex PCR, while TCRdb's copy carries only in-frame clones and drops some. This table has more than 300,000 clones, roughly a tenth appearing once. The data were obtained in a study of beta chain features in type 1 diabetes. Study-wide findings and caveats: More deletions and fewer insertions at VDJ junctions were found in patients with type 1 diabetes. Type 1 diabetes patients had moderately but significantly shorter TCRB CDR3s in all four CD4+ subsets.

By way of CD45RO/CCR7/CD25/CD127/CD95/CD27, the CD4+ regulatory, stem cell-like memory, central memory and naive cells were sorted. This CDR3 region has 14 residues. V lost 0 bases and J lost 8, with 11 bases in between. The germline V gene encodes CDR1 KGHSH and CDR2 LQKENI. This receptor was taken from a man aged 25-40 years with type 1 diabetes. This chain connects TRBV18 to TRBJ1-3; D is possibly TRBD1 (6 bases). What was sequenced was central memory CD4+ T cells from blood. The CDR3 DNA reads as TGTGCCAGCTCACCACCTCTATCAGGGGACACCATATATTTT. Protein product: CASSPPLSGDTIYF.